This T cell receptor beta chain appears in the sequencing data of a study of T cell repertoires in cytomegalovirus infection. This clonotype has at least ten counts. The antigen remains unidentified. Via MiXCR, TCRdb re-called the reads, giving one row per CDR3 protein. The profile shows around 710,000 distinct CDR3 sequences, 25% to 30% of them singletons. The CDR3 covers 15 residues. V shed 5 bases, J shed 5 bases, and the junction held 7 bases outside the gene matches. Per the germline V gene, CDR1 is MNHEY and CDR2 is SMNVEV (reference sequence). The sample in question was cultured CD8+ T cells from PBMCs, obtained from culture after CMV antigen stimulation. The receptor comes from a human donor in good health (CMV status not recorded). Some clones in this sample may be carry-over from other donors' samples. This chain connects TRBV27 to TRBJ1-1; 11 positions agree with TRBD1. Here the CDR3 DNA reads TGTGCCAGCAGTCCCAGGACAGGGGGCGTGACTGAAGCTTTCTTT. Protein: CASSPRTGGVTEAFF.